The 3 T cell receptor beta chains below were found in one sample sequenced in a study of T-cell reconstitution after alpha-beta-depleted transplantation in children. This sample's TCRbeta library carried unique molecular identifier barcodes. TCRdb itself ran the PCR reads through MiXCR, one entry per CDR3 protein. The top ten clones hold approximately 6% of a sample with roughly 250,000 distinct CDR3 sequences, around 7.5% of them seen once. This material consisted of PBMCs, mostly from graft donor cells, taken 180 days after TCRalphabeta/CD19-depleted stem cell transplant. Receptors originate from a male patient younger than 18 who had a stem cell transplant for acute lymphoblastic leukemia, so the T cells may come from the graft donor.

This clonotype has ten or more counts. As DNA, the CDR3 is TGTGCCAGCTCACCACAAAGGTGGGCGACTAGCGGGGAAGGTAACAATGAGCAGTTCTTC. Translated, it gives CASSPQRWATSGEGNNEQFF. The chain joins TRBV18 to TRBJ2-1, with 11 bases matching TRBD2. The CDR3 contains 20 residues. Germline CDR1 is KGHSH and CDR2 is LQKENI. With V trimmed by 1 base and J by 5 bases, 16 bases remained unmatched.

This clonotype was found many times. V and J are TRBV5-1 and TRBJ1-4; D unclear. The V end was cut by 0 bases, the J end by 11 bases, with 14 bases between. Germline CDR1 is SGHRS and CDR2 is YFSETQ. CDR3 length: 14 amino acids. This CDR3 reads CASSLAADVRKLFF. CDR3 bases: TGCGCCAGCAGCTTGGCAGCAGACGTGAGGAAACTGTTTTTT.

J is TRBJ2-5 and V is TRBV11-2; D not resolved. Germline V gives CDR1 SGHAT, CDR2 FQNNGV. The V end lost 5 bases, the J end lost 1 base, and 14 bases lay between the germline ends. This CDR3 spans 15 amino acids. The CDR3 sequence is CASSPRTATQETQYF. In DNA, the CDR3 is TGTGCCAGCAGCCCCCGAACAGCAACCCAAGAGACCCAGTACTTC.